These 6 T cell receptor beta chains originate from one sample sequenced in a study of T cells after yellow fever vaccination. TCRdb reanalysed the 5' RACE reads using MiXCR and keeps one entry per CDR3 protein. Among 300,000 to 400,000 distinct CDR3 sequences, roughly an eighth were seen once, and the ten largest hold 2.5% to 4%. The source was CD4+ T cells sorted from PBMCs, collected 15 days after the yellow fever booster vaccination. The receptors come from a man aged 18-30 years who received the YFV17D yellow fever vaccine.

CDR3 sequence: CASSAFDWYSYNEQFF. CDR3 in DNA: TGTGCCAGCAGTGCCTTCGACTGGTACTCCTACAATGAGCAGTTCTTC. V and J are TRBV28 and TRBJ2-1; D uncertain. V lost 5 bases, J lost 0 bases, and 14 bases lay in between. Germline CDR1 and CDR2: MDHEN and SYDVKM. This CDR3 has 16 amino acids.

This clonotype was counted only a few times. The V call is TRBV27, the J call TRBJ2-5; D not resolved. The V gene lost 6 bases and the J gene lost 2 bases, with 16 bases spanning the gap. Germline lookup yields CDR1 MNHEY and CDR2 SMNVEV (reference sequence). The CDR3 has 15 residues. The CDR3 loop reads CASSLGRNFQETQYF. CDR3 DNA sequence: TGTGCCAGCAGCCTCGGACGGAATTTTCAAGAGACCCAGTACTTC.

This chain connects TRBV7-9 to TRBJ2-2; 8 positions match TRBD1. Germline V gives CDR1 SEHNR, CDR2 FQNEAQ (reference sequence). V was pared by 2 bases and J by 0 bases, with 11 bases of the junction left unmatched. The CDR3 is made up of 19 amino acids. In DNA, the CDR3 is TGTGCCAGCAGCTTAATTCTCCCCCCGGGACAGGCGAACACCGGGGAGCTGTTTTTT. This gives the protein CASSLILPPGQANTGELFF.

A few counts support this clonotype. The J gene is TRBJ2-2, the V gene TRBV7-8; no definite D call. Trimming shortened V by 1 base and J by 5 bases, and 11 bases separated the two germline ends. The CDR3 is 15 residues long. The germline V gene encodes CDR1 SGHVS and CDR2 FQNEAQ. CDR3 nucleotides: TGTGCCAGCAGCTTAGTTCAGAGAACTACCGGGGAGCTGTTTTTT. Translating it yields CASSLVQRTTGELFF.

This clonotype was seen a few times. The chain employs TRBV3-1 and TRBJ2-3; weak D call: TRBD1 (5 bases). The CDR3 length is 13 residues. Per the germline V gene, CDR1 is LGHDT and CDR2 is YNNKEL (reference sequence). Trimming removed 3 bases at V and 4 bases at J, with 8 bases between. The CDR3 DNA sequence: TGTGCCAGCAGCCATGGACAAGCAGATACGCAGTATTTT. Encoded protein: CASSHGQADTQYF.

This chain joins TRBV5-1 and TRBJ2-3; 10 nucleotides align to TRBD2. The CDR3 spans 17 residues. CDR1 and CDR2 (germline): SGHRS, YFSETQ. J lost 0 bases, V lost 2 bases, and 6 bases had no gene match. For the CDR3, the DNA is TGCGCCAGCAGCTTCCCTAGCGGGGGACCGAGCACAGATACGCAGTATTTT. Translating gives CASSFPSGGPSTDTQYF. The full variable domain, rest sourced from reference TRBV5-1 and TRBJ2-3, is KAGVTQTPRYLIKTRGQQVTLSCSPISGHRSVSWYQQTPGQGLQFLFEYFSETQRNKGNFPGRFSGRQFSNSRSEMNVSTLELGDSALYLCASSFPSGGPSTDTQYFGPGTRLTVL.